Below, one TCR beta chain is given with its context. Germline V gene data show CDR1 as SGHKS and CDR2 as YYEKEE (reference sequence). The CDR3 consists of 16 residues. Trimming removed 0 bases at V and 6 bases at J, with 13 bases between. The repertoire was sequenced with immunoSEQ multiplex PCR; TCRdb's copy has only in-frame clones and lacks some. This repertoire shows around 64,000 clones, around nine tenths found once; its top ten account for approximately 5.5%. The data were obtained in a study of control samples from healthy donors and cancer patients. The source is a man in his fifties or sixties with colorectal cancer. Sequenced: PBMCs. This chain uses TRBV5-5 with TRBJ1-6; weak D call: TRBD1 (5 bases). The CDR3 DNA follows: TGTGCCAGCAGCTTGGCCATCGCAGGGCTTAATTCACCCCTCCACTTT. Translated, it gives CASSLAIAGLNSPLHF.